Listed here are 19 T cell receptor beta chains from one sample, sequenced in a study of T cell responses to AZD1222 COVID-19 vaccine. Method: immunoSEQ multiplex PCR; TCRdb's copy keeps in-frame clones and lacks some. This table holds approximately 110,000 clones, just under 95% found once. The source was peripheral blood, collected on day 0 of AZD1222 vaccination. Receptor source: an adult in good health.

The chain has TRBV20-1 and TRBJ2-3; D possibly corresponds to TRBD2 (5 bases). V gave up 7 bases and J gave up 4 bases, with 6 bases separating them. This CDR3 is 10 amino acids long. From germline, CDR1 is DFQATT and CDR2 SNEGSKA (reference sequence). The CDR3 region has the DNA TGCAGTGTCGGGGCAGATACGCAGTATTTT. Protein: CSVGADTQYF.

The rearrangement links TRBV4-3 to TRBJ1-5; D may be TRBD1 (6 bases). The V end was cut by 0 bases, the J end by 0 bases, with 12 bases between. The CDR3 contains 17 residues. Germline V gene sequence: CDR1 LGHNA, CDR2 YSLEER. The CDR3 loop is CASSQDLAGVSNQPQHF. CDR3 in DNA: TGCGCCAGCAGCCAAGACTTGGCAGGGGTTAGCAATCAGCCCCAGCATTTT.

This chain connects TRBV6-5 to TRBJ2-5; 10 bases are a match to TRBD1. The germline V gene encodes CDR1 MNHEY and CDR2 SVGAGI. The CDR3 is 14 residues long. Germline trimming cut 6 bases from V and 4 bases from J; bases unmatched to any gene: 5. The DNA of the CDR3 is TGTGCCAGCAGAAGGGACAGGGGTGGAGAGACCCAGTACTTC. Encoded protein: CASRRDRGGETQYF.

V usage is TRBV16 and J usage is TRBJ2-7, with 8 bases matching TRBD1. The ends lost 2 bases at V and 12 bases at J; junction bases unmatched: 12. The CDR3 runs to 14 residues. Germline V lookup: CDR1 KGHSY, CDR2 FQNENV. The DNA of the CDR3 is TGTGCCAGCAGCCAAGGTTGGGACAGGTCGGCCACGTACTTC. Residues: CASSQGWDRSATYF.

This chain joins TRBV7-9 and TRBJ1-3; the D gene is possibly TRBD1 (6 bases). The CDR3 totals 15 residues. In germline, CDR1 is SEHNR, CDR2 FQNEAQ (reference sequence). V was clipped by 5 bases and J by 0 bases, with 11 bases between them. The CDR3 DNA reads as TGTGCCAGCAGCCGGACAGATCTCTCTGGAAACACCATATATTTT. It is translated as CASSRTDLSGNTIYF.

The chain carries TRBV5-1 and TRBJ1-1; no firm D call. Per the germline V gene, CDR1 is SGHRS and CDR2 is YFSETQ. Trimming removed 0 bases from V and 0 bases from J, with 9 bases in between. The CDR3 loop spans 15 amino acids. In DNA, the CDR3 is TGCGCCAGCAGCTTGGTGACGACCATGAACACTGAAGCTTTCTTT. It yields the protein CASSLVTTMNTEAFF.

The chain joins TRBV24-1 to TRBJ1-3; no clear D gene. The V end was cut by 2 bases, the J end by 4 bases, with 8 bases between. CDR3 size: 14 residues. Germline CDR1 is KGHDR and CDR2 is SFDVKD. CDR3 region: CATSDSPPGNTIYF. The CDR3 DNA is TGTGCCACCAGTGATTCCCCTCCCGGAAACACCATATATTTT.

The rearrangement joins TRBV19 to TRBJ1-1; D possibly corresponds to TRBD1 (5 bases). V was pared by 5 bases and J by 5 bases, with 12 bases between. The CDR3 contains 13 residues. Per the germline V gene, CDR1 is LNHDA and CDR2 is SQIVND (reference sequence). CDR3 DNA sequence: TGTGCCAGTAGTGCGCTCGGGGGGACTGAAGCTTTCTTT. Translated, it gives CASSALGGTEAFF.

The chain links TRBV15 to TRBJ1-5, with 7 bases lining up with TRBD1. Germline CDR1 and CDR2: LNHNV and YYDKDF (reference sequence). The J segment lost 3 bases and the V segment lost 5 bases, leaving 7 bases of the junction unmatched. The CDR3 spans 15 residues. CDR3 nucleotides: TGTGCCACCAGCGATAGGGACAGCTACAATCAGCCCCAGCATTTT. Its translation: CATSDRDSYNQPQHF.

This clone was picked up a small number of times. This rearrangement joins TRBV28 to TRBJ1-3; D call uncertain. The CDR3 totals 15 residues. The germline V and J ends were trimmed by 2 bases and 2 bases, with 10 bases remaining between them. The germline CDR1 and CDR2 sequences are MDHEN and SYDVKM. The CDR3 DNA reads TGTGCCAGCAGTTTAGCGGTCAGACCTGGAAACACCATATATTTT. Residues: CASSLAVRPGNTIYF. Filled out from reference TRBV28 and TRBJ1-3, the complete variable domain reads DVKVTQSSRYLVKRTGEKVFLECVQDMDHENMFWYRQDPGLGLRLIYFSYDVKMKEKGDIPEGYSVSREKKERFSLILESASTNQTSMYLCASSLAVRPGNTIYFGEGSWLTVV.

The V call is TRBV5-1, the J call TRBJ2-7, with 15 bases identical to TRBD2. V lost 1 base to trimming and J lost 6 bases; unmatched junction nucleotides: 11. Germline V gene sequence: CDR1 SGHRS, CDR2 YFSETQ. CDR3 length: 18 amino acids. The CDR3 DNA is TGCGCCAGCAGCTTGAGAACCGGGACTAGCGGGAGGAGTAGCGAGCAGTACTTC. Translated: CASSLRTGTSGRSSEQYF.

This chain links TRBV10-1 with TRBJ2-3; 9 nucleotides match TRBD2. Germline assignment: CDR1 WNHNN and CDR2 SYGVQD (reference sequence). This CDR3 has 18 amino acids. The V gene end was trimmed by 4 bases and the J gene end by 0 bases; junction bases not matched to a gene: 11. The DNA of the CDR3 is TGCGCCAGCAGTGCGTATGCTAGCGGGGTCCCTAGCACAGATACGCAGTATTTT. Protein sequence: CASSAYASGVPSTDTQYF.

This sequence joins TRBV15 and TRBJ1-6, with D perhaps matching TRBD1 (6 bases). The germline V gene encodes CDR1 LNHNV and CDR2 YYDKDF (reference sequence). The CDR3 has 18 amino acids. Deletions cut 0 bases from V and 0 bases from J, with 12 bases between. The CDR3 DNA reads TGTGCCACCAGCAGAGATAAAGGACAGAGCTCCTATAATTCACCCCTCCACTTT. It yields the protein CATSRDKGQSSYNSPLHF.

In its sample, this clone was seen a few times. This sequence joins TRBV5-6 and TRBJ1-6; 9 positions agree with TRBD1. The CDR3 is 14 amino acids. Germline CDR1 reads SGHDT; CDR2 reads YYEEEE. Losses at the gene ends were 4 bases for V and 10 bases for J; bases not matched to a gene: 6. The CDR3 DNA reads TGTGCCAGCAGCGGGGGACAGGGCCCATCACCCCTCCACTTT. Amino acid sequence: CASSGGQGPSPLHF.

The V call is TRBV19, the J call TRBJ2-3; 14 bases map to TRBD2. Germline V gives CDR1 LNHDA, CDR2 SQIVND (reference sequence). The V and J ends lost 4 bases and 5 bases, in that order; junction bases with no gene match: 5. This CDR3 region has 16 residues. CDR3 loop: CASSTGLAGGGDTQYF. The CDR3 DNA reads TGTGCCAGTAGTACCGGACTAGCGGGAGGTGGAGATACGCAGTATTTT.

The chain uses TRBV6-2 or TRBV6-3 and TRBJ2-7; tentatively, D is TRBD2 (6 bases). The V and J ends lost 6 bases and 2 bases respectively, with 17 bases between them. CDR1 and CDR2 from the germline V gene are MNHEY and SVGEGT. The CDR3 runs to 15 residues. CDR3 loop: CASSHPGGGTYEQYF. In nucleotides, the CDR3 is TGTGCCAGCAGCCACCCGGGTGGGGGGACCTACGAGCAGTACTTC.

V is TRBV5-6 and J is TRBJ1-2; 7 nucleotides align to TRBD1. V lost 4 bases, J lost 1 base, and 16 bases stayed unmatched. The CDR3 has 18 residues. The germline CDR1 and CDR2 sequences are SGHDT and YYEEEE. CDR3 coding DNA: TGTGCCAGCAGCCCTGGGGGCCCTGGCAGGGGGAGTAACTATGGCTACACCTTC. As protein: CASSPGGPGRGSNYGYTF.

The rearrangement joins TRBV2 to TRBJ2-1, with 9 bases matching TRBD1. CDR3 length: 15 residues. The germline V gene has CDR1 SNHLY and CDR2 FYNNEI. V lost 8 bases to trimming and J lost 12 bases; unmatched junction nucleotides: 17. DNA of the CDR3: TGTGCCAGCCGATACACCCTAACAGGGGGCCGGAGGCAGTTCTTC. Its translation: CASRYTLTGGRRQFF.

The chain joins TRBV4-3 to TRBJ2-7; 12 nucleotides agree with TRBD2. CDR1 is LGHNA and CDR2 is YSLEER in the germline V gene. The CDR3 has 17 amino acids. With V trimmed by 0 bases and J by 3 bases, 6 bases remained unmatched. CDR3 DNA: TGCGCCAGCAGCCAAGATTTTACTAGCGGGGGGTTCTACGAGCAGTACTTC. Translating it yields CASSQDFTSGGFYEQYF.